A selection of T cell receptor beta chains follows, all from one sample in a study of blood T cells in healthy people across ages. TCRdb re-analysed the 5' RACE reads in MiXCR, keeping a single row per CDR3 protein. Among about 1 million distinct CDR3 sequences listed, more than 35% were seen once. The specimen was blood. The receptors here all came from a woman aged 55-75 years in good health. The CDR3 runs from the conserved cysteine through the conserved F or W. Each record gives: D gene, clone size, J gene, V gene, CDR3 DNA, CDR3 protein. The D gene is left open where the match is weak. Not all rows give a size; the values are once, few, many and, for expanded clones, a class.

d_call: TRBD1; clone_size: -; j_call: TRBJ2-7; v_call: TRBV29-1; cdr3_nt: TGCAGCGTTGTGGTGACAGGGGCCCCCTACGAGCAGTACTTC; cdr3_aa: CSVVVTGAPYEQYF
d_call: -; clone_size: once; j_call: TRBJ2-5; v_call: TRBV20-1; cdr3_nt: TGCAGTGCTAGAGATCAAAACCGGGACCCAGTCCTTGAGCAGTACTTC; cdr3_aa: CSARDQNRDPVLEQYF
d_call: -; clone_size: -; j_call: TRBJ2-1; v_call: TRBV5-1; cdr3_nt: TGCGCCAGCAGCTCGGAGGACTGGCACAATGAGCAGTTCTTC; cdr3_aa: CASSSEDWHNEQFF
d_call: TRBD1; clone_size: few; j_call: TRBJ1-1; v_call: TRBV5-1; cdr3_nt: TGCGCCAGCAGCGGGCAGGGGGATAGGACTGAAGCTTTCTTT; cdr3_aa: CASSGQGDRTEAFF
d_call: -; clone_size: few; j_call: TRBJ1-5; v_call: TRBV6-2/TRBV6-3; cdr3_nt: TGTGCCAGCCAGGAAGGGGGTGTCAATCAGCCCCAGCATTTT; cdr3_aa: CASQEGGVNQPQHF
d_call: TRBD2; clone_size: -; j_call: TRBJ2-7; v_call: TRBV27; cdr3_nt: TGTGCCGGCAGTCCCGGACTCAGGACTAGCGGTTTAAGCTCCTACAATGAGCAGTACTTC; cdr3_aa: CAGSPGLRTSGLSSYNEQYF
d_call: -; clone_size: few; j_call: TRBJ2-1; v_call: TRBV5-1; cdr3_nt: TGCGCCAGCAGCCCCGGACAGAGCTCCTACAATGAGCAGTTCTTC; cdr3_aa: CASSPGQSSYNEQFF
d_call: -; clone_size: -; j_call: TRBJ2-7; v_call: TRBV9; cdr3_nt: TGTGCCAGCAGCGTAAGGGTAGGGGCCTACGAGCAGTACTTC; cdr3_aa: CASSVRVGAYEQYF
d_call: -; clone_size: few; j_call: TRBJ2-3; v_call: TRBV5-6; cdr3_nt: TGTGCCAGCAGCTTGGCCGGACCCCTCAGGGATACGCAGTATTTT; cdr3_aa: CASSLAGPLRDTQYF
d_call: -; clone_size: -; j_call: TRBJ2-7; v_call: TRBV4-2; cdr3_nt: TGTGCCAGCAGCTTTGAGCGGTACTACGAGCAGTACTTC; cdr3_aa: CASSFERYYEQYF
d_call: TRBD2; clone_size: -; j_call: TRBJ2-1; v_call: TRBV28; cdr3_nt: TGTGCCAGTAAACTAGCGGGAGGGAGTAATGAGCAGTTCTTC; cdr3_aa: CASKLAGGSNEQFF
d_call: -; clone_size: once; j_call: TRBJ2-1; v_call: TRBV24-1; cdr3_nt: TGTGCCACCAGAAGCCGGGACGGCGCCTACAATGAGCAGTTCTTC; cdr3_aa: CATRSRDGAYNEQFF
d_call: TRBD2; clone_size: -; j_call: TRBJ2-5; v_call: TRBV9; cdr3_nt: TGTGCCAGCCCTAGCGGGGCCCAAGAGACCCAGTACTTC; cdr3_aa: CASPSGAQETQYF
d_call: -; clone_size: -; j_call: TRBJ2-1; v_call: TRBV10-3; cdr3_nt: TGTGCCATCAGTGACGGGGCGGGCCGAAACAATGAGCAGTTCTTC; cdr3_aa: CAISDGAGRNNEQFF
d_call: -; clone_size: many; j_call: TRBJ2-6; v_call: TRBV4-2; cdr3_nt: TGTGCCAGCAGCCAAGAAGTTAGCTCTGGGGCCAACGTCCTGACTTTC; cdr3_aa: CASSQEVSSGANVLTF
d_call: TRBD1; clone_size: few; j_call: TRBJ2-6; v_call: TRBV4-2; cdr3_nt: TGTGCCAGCAGCCAAGAAAGGGGGACAGGTTCCAGCTCTGGGGCCAACGTCCTGACTTTC; cdr3_aa: CASSQERGTGSSSGANVLTF
d_call: TRBD2; clone_size: -; j_call: TRBJ2-7; v_call: TRBV7-6; cdr3_nt: TGTGCCAGCAGCTGGAGGGGTAGCGGGACCTACGAGCAGTACTTC; cdr3_aa: CASSWRGSGTYEQYF
d_call: TRBD1; clone_size: few; j_call: TRBJ1-4; v_call: TRBV6-5; cdr3_nt: TGTGCCAGCAGTTACGACAGGGTTGAAAAACTGTTTTTT; cdr3_aa: CASSYDRVEKLFF
d_call: -; clone_size: -; j_call: TRBJ2-1; v_call: TRBV14; cdr3_nt: TGTGCCAGCAGCCAACTTACTGGAATACGACACAATGAGCAGTTCTTC; cdr3_aa: CASSQLTGIRHNEQFF
d_call: -; clone_size: -; j_call: TRBJ2-3; v_call: TRBV18; cdr3_nt: TGTGCCAGCTCACCACCGGTTAGAACGACCTCTTTAGGGGATACGCAGTATTTT; cdr3_aa: CASSPPVRTTSLGDTQYF
d_call: TRBD2; clone_size: once; j_call: TRBJ2-1; v_call: TRBV24-1; cdr3_nt: TGTGCCACCAGTGATTCAAGCAGAAACTCGGGACTAGCGGGAGGGGAAAGTGGTCTCCACGGGCAGTTCTTC; cdr3_aa: CATSDSSRNSGLAGGESGLHGQFF
d_call: TRBD2; clone_size: few; j_call: TRBJ2-7; v_call: TRBV5-1; cdr3_nt: TGCGCCAGCAGCTTGGCCGGGACTAGCGGGAGGATCTTGAGCTCCTACGAGCAGTACTTC; cdr3_aa: CASSLAGTSGRILSSYEQYF
d_call: TRBD1; clone_size: few; j_call: TRBJ2-7; v_call: TRBV6-5; cdr3_nt: TGTGCCAGCAGTTACCGATCTATAACCGGGACAGGGGGCGAGCAGTACTTC; cdr3_aa: CASSYRSITGTGGEQYF
d_call: TRBD2; clone_size: few; j_call: TRBJ2-7; v_call: TRBV6-6; cdr3_nt: TGTGCCAGCAGTTACCGGGAGGCCTACGAGCAGTACTTC; cdr3_aa: CASSYREAYEQYF
d_call: TRBD2; clone_size: -; j_call: TRBJ2-5; v_call: TRBV10-3; cdr3_nt: TGTGCCATCAGTGGCTACAGCCGGGGGGTTAATGAGCAGTACTTC; cdr3_aa: CAISGYSRGVNEQYF
d_call: TRBD2; clone_size: -; j_call: TRBJ2-7; v_call: TRBV12-3/TRBV12-4; cdr3_nt: TGTGCCAGCAGTTTAGCAGGGAAGCTAGCGGGAGAGGAGCAGTACTTC; cdr3_aa: CASSLAGKLAGEEQYF
d_call: -; clone_size: -; j_call: TRBJ2-7; v_call: TRBV20-1; cdr3_nt: TGCAGTGCTATAAACCCGGACAAGAGCTCCTACGAGCAGTACTTC; cdr3_aa: CSAINPDKSSYEQYF
d_call: TRBD2; clone_size: few; j_call: TRBJ2-7; v_call: TRBV10-3; cdr3_nt: TGTGCCATCAGCCTGACTAGCGGGAGTCTAGACGAGCAGTACTTC; cdr3_aa: CAISLTSGSLDEQYF
d_call: TRBD2; clone_size: few; j_call: TRBJ2-3; v_call: TRBV19; cdr3_nt: TGTGCCAGCGGGACTAGCGGGAGGGCCGATACGCAGTATTTT; cdr3_aa: CASGTSGRADTQYF
d_call: -; clone_size: -; j_call: TRBJ1-5; v_call: TRBV3-1; cdr3_nt: TGTGCCAGCAGCCAATTGACAAGCAATCAGCCCCAGCATTTT; cdr3_aa: CASSQLTSNQPQHF
d_call: TRBD1; clone_size: -; j_call: TRBJ2-3; v_call: TRBV20-1; cdr3_nt: TGCAGTGCTAGAGATCGGACAGGGGGAAGCACAGATACGCAGTATTTT; cdr3_aa: CSARDRTGGSTDTQYF
d_call: -; clone_size: -; j_call: TRBJ1-4; v_call: TRBV4-2; cdr3_nt: TGTGCCAGCAGCATTCTAGCGGGAGCTGGAGACGAAAAACTGTTTTTT; cdr3_aa: CASSILAGAGDEKLFF
d_call: -; clone_size: -; j_call: TRBJ2-7; v_call: TRBV20-1; cdr3_nt: TGCAGTGCTAGAGATCACTTAACCTACGAGCAGTACTTC; cdr3_aa: CSARDHLTYEQYF
d_call: -; clone_size: few; j_call: TRBJ2-7; v_call: TRBV15; cdr3_nt: TGTGCCACTCGCCCCGTAGACAGGAGATACGAGCAGTACTTC; cdr3_aa: CATRPVDRRYEQYF
d_call: -; clone_size: -; j_call: TRBJ2-1; v_call: TRBV6-6; cdr3_nt: TGTGCCAGCAGTTACGCTGAGGAGCAGTTCTTC; cdr3_aa: CASSYAEEQFF
d_call: TRBD2; clone_size: -; j_call: TRBJ2-1; v_call: TRBV20-1; cdr3_nt: TGCAGTGCTAGAGCCCTGGGCCTAGCGGGGGGGCCCAATGAGCAGTTCTTC; cdr3_aa: CSARALGLAGGPNEQFF
d_call: -; clone_size: -; j_call: TRBJ1-5; v_call: TRBV27; cdr3_nt: TGTGCCAGCGGTGGTGAGATCGGTCAGCCCCAGCATTTT; cdr3_aa: CASGGEIGQPQHF
d_call: TRBD1; clone_size: few; j_call: TRBJ1-2; v_call: TRBV6-1; cdr3_nt: TGTGCCAGCAGTCCTCGGGACAGGGTACATGGCTACACCTTC; cdr3_aa: CASSPRDRVHGYTF
d_call: -; clone_size: -; j_call: TRBJ2-1; v_call: TRBV9; cdr3_nt: TGTGCCAGCAGCGAAACAGCCTCCTACAATGAGCAGTTCTTC; cdr3_aa: CASSETASYNEQFF
d_call: TRBD2; clone_size: -; j_call: TRBJ2-3; v_call: TRBV24-1; cdr3_nt: TGTGCCACCAGTGAAGGAGGGAGGGCCAGTCTGACAGATACGCAGTATTTT; cdr3_aa: CATSEGGRASLTDTQYF
d_call: TRBD2; clone_size: few; j_call: TRBJ2-1; v_call: TRBV5-1; cdr3_nt: TGCGCCAGCAGCTCGATCGCTAGCGGGAGGTTCACTGAGCAGTTCTTC; cdr3_aa: CASSSIASGRFTEQFF
d_call: -; clone_size: few; j_call: TRBJ2-3; v_call: TRBV21-1; cdr3_nt: TGTGCCAGCGAACGAATAGGTCGGTCAGGCACAGATACGCAGTATTTT; cdr3_aa: CASERIGRSGTDTQYF